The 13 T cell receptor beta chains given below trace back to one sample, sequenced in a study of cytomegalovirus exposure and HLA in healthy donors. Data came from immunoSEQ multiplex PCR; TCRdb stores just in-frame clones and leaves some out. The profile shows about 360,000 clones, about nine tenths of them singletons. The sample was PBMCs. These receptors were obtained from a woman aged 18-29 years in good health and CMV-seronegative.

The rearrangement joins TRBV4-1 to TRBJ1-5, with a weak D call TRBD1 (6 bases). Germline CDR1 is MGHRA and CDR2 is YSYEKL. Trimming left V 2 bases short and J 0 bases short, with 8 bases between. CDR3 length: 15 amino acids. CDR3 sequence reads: CASSQKQGSNQPQHF. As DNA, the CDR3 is TGCGCCAGCAGCCAAAAACAGGGTAGCAATCAGCCCCAGCATTTT.

CDR3: CSVARTGRTKETQYF. The CDR3 nucleotides read TGCAGCGTTGCGAGAACAGGTCGAACCAAAGAGACCCAGTACTTC. The chain combines TRBV29-1 with TRBJ2-5; D is perhaps TRBD1 (5 bases). Trimming pared 4 bases from V and 3 bases from J, leaving 18 bases between. The germline V gene has CDR1 SQVTM and CDR2 ANQGSEA. CDR3 length equals 15 residues.

The CDR3 loop is CASSSYRSPLHF. Here the CDR3 DNA reads TGTGCCAGCAGCTCATACAGATCACCCCTCCACTTT. The rearrangement joins TRBV7-2 to TRBJ1-6, with D uncertain. The CDR3 runs 12 residues. The V end was cut by 4 bases, the J end by 10 bases, with 8 bases between. Looked up from germline, CDR1 is SGHTA and CDR2 is FQGNSA.

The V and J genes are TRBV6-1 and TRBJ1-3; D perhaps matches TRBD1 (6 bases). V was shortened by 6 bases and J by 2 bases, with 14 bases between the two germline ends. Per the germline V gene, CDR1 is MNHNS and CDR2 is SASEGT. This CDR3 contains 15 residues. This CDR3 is CASRGYRVTGNTIYF. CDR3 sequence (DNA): TGTGCCAGCAGGGGTTACAGGGTAACTGGAAACACCATATATTTT.

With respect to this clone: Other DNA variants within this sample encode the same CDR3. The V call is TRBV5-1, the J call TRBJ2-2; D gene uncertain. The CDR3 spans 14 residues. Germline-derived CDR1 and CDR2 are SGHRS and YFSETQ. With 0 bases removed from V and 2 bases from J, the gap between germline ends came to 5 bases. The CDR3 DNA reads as TGCGCCAGCAGCTTGGGGCCAAACACCGGGGAGCTGTTTTTT. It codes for CASSLGPNTGELFF.

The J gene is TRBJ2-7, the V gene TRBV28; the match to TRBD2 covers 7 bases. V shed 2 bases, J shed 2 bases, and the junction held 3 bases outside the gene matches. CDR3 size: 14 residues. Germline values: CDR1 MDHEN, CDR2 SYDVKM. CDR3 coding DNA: TGTGCCAGCAGTTTAGTGGGAGGGACCTACGAGCAGTACTTC. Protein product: CASSLVGGTYEQYF.

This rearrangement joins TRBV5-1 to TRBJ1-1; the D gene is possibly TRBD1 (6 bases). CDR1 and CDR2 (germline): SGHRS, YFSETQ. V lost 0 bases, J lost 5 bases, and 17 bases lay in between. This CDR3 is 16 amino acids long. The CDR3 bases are TGCGCCAGCAGCTTGGAGTCCGCGGCAGGGGTGACTGAAGCTTTCTTT. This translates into CASSLESAAGVTEAFF.

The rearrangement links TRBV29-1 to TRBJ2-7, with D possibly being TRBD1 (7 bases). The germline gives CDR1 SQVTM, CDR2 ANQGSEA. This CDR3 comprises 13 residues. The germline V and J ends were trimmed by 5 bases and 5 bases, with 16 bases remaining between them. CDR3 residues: CSVTGGGGHEQYF. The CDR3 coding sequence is TGCAGCGTTACAGGAGGGGGCGGCCACGAGCAGTACTTC.

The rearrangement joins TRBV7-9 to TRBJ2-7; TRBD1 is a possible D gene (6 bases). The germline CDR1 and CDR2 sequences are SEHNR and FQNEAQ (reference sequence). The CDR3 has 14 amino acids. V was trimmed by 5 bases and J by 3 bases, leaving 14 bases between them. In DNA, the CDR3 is TGTGCCAGCAGCCCTCCTGGGGGCTTCTACGAGCAGTACTTC. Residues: CASSPPGGFYEQYF.

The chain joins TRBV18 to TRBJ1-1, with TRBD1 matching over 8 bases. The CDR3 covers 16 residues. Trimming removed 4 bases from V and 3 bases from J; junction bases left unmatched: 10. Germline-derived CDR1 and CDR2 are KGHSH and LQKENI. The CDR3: CASSLTGQGEYTEAFF. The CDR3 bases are TGTGCCAGCTCACTAACCGGACAGGGTGAATACACTGAAGCTTTCTTT.

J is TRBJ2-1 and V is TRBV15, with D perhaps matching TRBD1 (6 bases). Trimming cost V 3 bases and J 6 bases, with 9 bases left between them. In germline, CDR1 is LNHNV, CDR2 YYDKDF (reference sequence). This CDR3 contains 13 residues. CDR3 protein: CATSSDRFNEQFF. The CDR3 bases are TGTGCCACCAGCAGTGACAGGTTCAATGAGCAGTTCTTC.

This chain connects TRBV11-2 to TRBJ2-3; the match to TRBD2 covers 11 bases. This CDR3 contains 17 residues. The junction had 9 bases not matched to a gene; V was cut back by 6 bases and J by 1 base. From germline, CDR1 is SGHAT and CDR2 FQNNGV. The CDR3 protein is CASSTGLSGGGTDTQYF. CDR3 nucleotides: TGTGCCAGCAGTACCGGGCTTAGCGGGGGGGGCACAGATACGCAGTATTTT.

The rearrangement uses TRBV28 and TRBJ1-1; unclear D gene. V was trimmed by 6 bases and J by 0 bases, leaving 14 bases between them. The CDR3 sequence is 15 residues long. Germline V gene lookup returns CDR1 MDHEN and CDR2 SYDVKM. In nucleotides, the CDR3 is TGTGCCAGCAGGTCAGGCAAACACCTGAACACTGAAGCTTTCTTT. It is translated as CASRSGKHLNTEAFF.